Reported below is one T cell receptor beta chain. The data derive from a study of control samples from healthy donors and cancer patients. Here immunoSEQ multiplex PCR was the method, and the copy in TCRdb shows in-frame clones only, minus some. The sample gives tens of thousands of clones, 79% of which show up once; approximately 22% is in the top ten. This CDR3 region has 19 residues. V shed 1 base and J shed 0 bases, with 17 bases lying between them. In germline, CDR1 is SGHRS, CDR2 YFSETQ. The chain uses TRBV5-1 and TRBJ2-6; D is undetermined. The sequence was obtained from a man aged 55 to 69 with head and neck cancer. The sequenced material came from PBMCs. Here the CDR3 DNA reads TGCGCCAGCAGCTTGAGAGGTGAGGATTCCGTCTCTGGGGCCAACGTCCTGACTTTC. As protein: CASSLRGEDSVSGANVLTF.